This T cell receptor beta chain was retrieved from a study of read filtering for tumor transcriptome and immune sequencing. Turning to the study itself: Transcriptome libraries were built from DNase-treated RNA.

Germline V gene sequence: CDR1 DFQATT, CDR2 SNEGSKA (reference sequence). The CDR3 extends over 11 amino acids. V was clipped by 3 bases and J by 8 bases, with 8 bases between them. This clonotype was detected many times. This library used roughly 400 ng RNA and molecular barcoded adaptors spanning alpha/delta and beta/gamma chains. TCRdb reprocessed the reads with MiXCR, giving one entry per CDR3 protein. Of around 38,000 distinct CDR3 sequences detected, 12% to 15% appear once; the ten largest clones hold less than 35%. Sequencing used a population of CD138-negative cells sorted from bone marrow. The chain links TRBV20-1 to TRBJ2-1, with D possibly matching TRBD2 (6 bases). The sequence was collected from a donor older than 35 with multiple myeloma. CDR3 sequence reads: CSASGSYEQFF. Written as DNA, the CDR3 is TGCAGTGCTAGCGGGAGCTATGAGCAGTTCTTC.